This record covers a single TCR beta chain. The target antigen is unknown. The CDR3 has 14 amino acids. The germline V gene has CDR1 MDHEN and CDR2 SYDVKM. These data are taken from a study of cytomegalovirus exposure and HLA in healthy donors. Study summary: Counted in an early data release were approximately 85 million unique TCRs from HLA-typed donors.

Whole-study results and caveats: For cytomegalovirus status, the classifier reportedly gave diagnoses with high specificity and sensitivity. As a later analysis showed, a missense DCLRE1C variant was linked to trimming of TCR beta V- and J-genes. Later work found most CMV-associated TCR beta chains apparently HLA-restricted.

Amplification used 60 Vbeta primers and 13 Jbeta primers. Profiling relied on immunoSEQ multiplex PCR, and the TCRdb table lists in-frame clones only, not all of them. The profile shows approximately 150,000 clones, around four fifths of them singletons. The source of this sequence is a woman in her forties in good health and CMV-seronegative. V usage is TRBV28 and J usage is TRBJ2-5, with D hard to call. The better agreement between TRBJ2-7 and the DNA end casts doubt on the J call. Sequenced input: PBMCs. CDR3 nucleotide sequence: TGTGCCAGCAGTTTAGGCGGAAGCTCCTACGAGCAGTACTTC. This gives the protein CASSLGGSSYEQYF.